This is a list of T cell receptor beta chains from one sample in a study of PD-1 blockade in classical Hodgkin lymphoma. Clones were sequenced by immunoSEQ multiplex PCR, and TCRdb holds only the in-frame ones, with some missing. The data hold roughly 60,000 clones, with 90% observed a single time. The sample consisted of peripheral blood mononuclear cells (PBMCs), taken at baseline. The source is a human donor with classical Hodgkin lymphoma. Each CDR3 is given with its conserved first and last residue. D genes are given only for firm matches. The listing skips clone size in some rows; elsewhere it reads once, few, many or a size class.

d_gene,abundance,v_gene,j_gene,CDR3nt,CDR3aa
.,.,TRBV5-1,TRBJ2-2,TGCGCCAGCAGCAAGACATCGACCGGGGAGCTGTTTTTT,CASSKTSTGELFF
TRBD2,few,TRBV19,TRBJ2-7,TGTGCCAGTAAGACTAGCGGCTCCTACGAGCAGTACTTC,CASKTSGSYEQYF
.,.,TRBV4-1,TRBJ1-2,TGCGCCAGCAGCCAAGAGGGCCGGTATGGCTACACCTTC,CASSQEGRYGYTF
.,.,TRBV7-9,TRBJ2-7,TGTGCCAGCAGAACCGGGACAAGCTACGAGCAGTACTTC,CASRTGTSYEQYF
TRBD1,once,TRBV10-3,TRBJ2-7,TGTGCCATCAGTGAGAAGGGACAGGGGGACTCCTACGAGCAGTACTTC,CAISEKGQGDSYEQYF
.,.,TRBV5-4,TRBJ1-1,TGTGCCAGCAGCTTGGACAAGACGAACACTGAAGCTTTCTTT,CASSLDKTNTEAFF
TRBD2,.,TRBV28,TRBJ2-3,TGTGCCAGCAGCCCCTTAGCGGGGGAGGCAGATACGCAGTATTTT,CASSPLAGEADTQYF
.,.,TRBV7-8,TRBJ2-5,TGTGCCAGCAGCTTAGTGGGAAAAGAGACCCAGTACTTC,CASSLVGKETQYF
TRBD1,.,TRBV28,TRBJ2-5,TGTGCCAGCAGTTGGGAAGACAGAGGGGGCAGGGCCCAGTACTTC,CASSWEDRGGRAQYF
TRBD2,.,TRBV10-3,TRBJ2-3,TGTGCCATCAGTAAGGGCGGGGGGGCGGATACGCAGTATTTT,CAISKGGGADTQYF
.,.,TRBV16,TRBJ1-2,TGTGCCAGCAGCCCTGAGGCTCGAACCCCTAAATATTATGGCTACACCTTC,CASSPEARTPKYYGYTF
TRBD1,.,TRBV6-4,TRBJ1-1,TGTGCCAGCAGTGACTCTGACAGGGCCACTGAAGCTTTCTTT,CASSDSDRATEAFF
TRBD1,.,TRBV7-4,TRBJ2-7,TGTGCCAGCAGCTTAGATCCGGGACAGGGTTACGAGCAGTACTTC,CASSLDPGQGYEQYF
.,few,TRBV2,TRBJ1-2,TGTGCCAGCAGGGACCTTAATGGCTACACCTTC,CASRDLNGYTF
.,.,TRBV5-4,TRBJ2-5,TGTGCCAGCAGCTTGGAAGGAGGGGGGCGCGGGGAGACCCAGTACTTC,CASSLEGGGRGETQYF
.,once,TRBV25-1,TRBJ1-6,TGTGCCAGTCGGGACACCTTGGGCAATAATTCACCCCTCCACTTT,CASRDTLGNNSPLHF
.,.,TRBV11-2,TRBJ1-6,TGTGCCAGCAGCCCCCGCGACAGATTGGGACCGACTACTTTT,CASSPRDRLGPTTF
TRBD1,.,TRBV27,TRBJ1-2,TGTGCCAGCAGTGAGTTTTGGACAGGGGGCTTCGATGGCTACACCTTC,CASSEFWTGGFDGYTF
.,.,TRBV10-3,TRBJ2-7,TGTGCCATCAGTGAGCGGCTAGGGAGCGAGCAGTACTTC,CAISERLGSEQYF
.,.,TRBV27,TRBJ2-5,TGTGCCAGCACCCCCCGTGGGAGGGAGACCCAGTACTTC,CASTPRGRETQYF
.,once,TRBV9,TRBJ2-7,TGTGCCAGCAGCGTTGGGGCGGGATTCCACCACGAGCAGTACTTC,CASSVGAGFHHEQYF
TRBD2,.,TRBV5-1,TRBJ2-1,TGCGCCAGCACTTTTTCTAGCGGGCTTGATGAGCAGTTCTTC,CASTFSSGLDEQFF
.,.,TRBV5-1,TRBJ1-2,TGCGCCAGCTTAGGCACGGTTCGAAAGACCTATGGCTACACCTTC,CASLGTVRKTYGYTF
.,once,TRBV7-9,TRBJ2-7,TGTGCCAGCAGTTCCGACGGCTACGAGCAGTACTTC,CASSSDGYEQYF
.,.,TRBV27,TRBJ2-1,TGTGCCTCCTCATTTGGGAACAATGAGCAGTTCTTC,CASSFGNNEQFF
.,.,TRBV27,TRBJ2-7,TGTGCCAGCAGTTTAAACGCCAATCCGGGACAGGGTGCGACTAGCGGCTCCTACGAGCAGTACTTC,CASSLNANPGQGATSGSYEQYF
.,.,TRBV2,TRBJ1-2,TGTGCCAGCAGCGACACAAGTCGGTTGGGCTATGGCTACACCTTC,CASSDTSRLGYGYTF
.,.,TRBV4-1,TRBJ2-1,TGCGCCAGCAGCCTCCCTGGGCTAGTCAATGAGCAGTTCTTC,CASSLPGLVNEQFF
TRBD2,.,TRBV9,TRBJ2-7,TGTGCCAGCAGTGCGGGGTTAGCGGGGCTACAGGCCGAGCAGTACTTC,CASSAGLAGLQAEQYF
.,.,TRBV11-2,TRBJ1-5,TGTGCCAGCAGCTTAGCCGGAAATCAGCCCCAGCATTTT,CASSLAGNQPQHF
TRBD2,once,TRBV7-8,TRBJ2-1,TGTGCCAGCAGCTTAGCCGCCCCCCGGACTAGCTTCGGTGAGCAGTTCTTC,CASSLAAPRTSFGEQFF
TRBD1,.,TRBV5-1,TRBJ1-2,TGCGCCAGCAGCGGCGGGACAGGCGATTACTATGGCTACACCTTC,CASSGGTGDYYGYTF
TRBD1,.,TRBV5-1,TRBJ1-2,TGCGCCAGCCGGACAGGAGCTAACTATGGCTACACCTTC,CASRTGANYGYTF
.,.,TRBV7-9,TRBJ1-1,TGTGCCAGCAGCCCCGACATGGATGGAAGGGCTTTCTTT,CASSPDMDGRAFF
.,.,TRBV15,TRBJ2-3,TGTGCCACCAGCAGAGATTTAGGGGATACGCAGTATTTT,CATSRDLGDTQYF
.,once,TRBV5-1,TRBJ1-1,TGCGCCAGCAGCTTGGGGGAGGGGTTTTGGGCTGAAGCTTTCTTT,CASSLGEGFWAEAFF
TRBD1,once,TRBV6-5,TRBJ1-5,TGTGCCAGCAGTTACTGGGGACAGGGGGGTCAGCCCCAGCATTTT,CASSYWGQGGQPQHF
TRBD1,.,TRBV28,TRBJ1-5,TGTGCCAGCAGTGCGGGACAGCGGTACGGTCAGCCCCAGCATTTT,CASSAGQRYGQPQHF
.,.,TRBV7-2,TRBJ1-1,TGTGCCAGCAGCCTAAAGTGGAACACTGAAGCTTTCTTT,CASSLKWNTEAFF
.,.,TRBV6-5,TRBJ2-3,TGTGCCAGCAGTGCCTGGGAGGCCAGCACAGATACGCAGTATTTT,CASSAWEASTDTQYF
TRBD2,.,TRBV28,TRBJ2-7,TGTGCCAGCAGGGGACTAGCGGGGGTATTCTACGAGCAGTACTTC,CASRGLAGVFYEQYF
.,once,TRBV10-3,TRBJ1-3,TGTGCCATCAGTGGGGGAAACACCATATATTTT,CAISGGNTIYF